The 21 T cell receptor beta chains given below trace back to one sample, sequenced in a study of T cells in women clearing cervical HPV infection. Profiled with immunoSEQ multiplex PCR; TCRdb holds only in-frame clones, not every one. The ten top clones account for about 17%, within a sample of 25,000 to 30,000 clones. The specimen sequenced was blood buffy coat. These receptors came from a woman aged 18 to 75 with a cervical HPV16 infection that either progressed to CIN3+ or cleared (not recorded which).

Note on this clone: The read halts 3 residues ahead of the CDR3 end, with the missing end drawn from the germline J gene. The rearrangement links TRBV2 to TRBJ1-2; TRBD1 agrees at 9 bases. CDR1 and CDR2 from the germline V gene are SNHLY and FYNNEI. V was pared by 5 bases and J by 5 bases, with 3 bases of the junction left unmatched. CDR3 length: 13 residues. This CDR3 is CASSLTGGYGYTF. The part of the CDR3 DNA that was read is TGTGCCAGCAGTCTGACAGGGGGGTATGGC.

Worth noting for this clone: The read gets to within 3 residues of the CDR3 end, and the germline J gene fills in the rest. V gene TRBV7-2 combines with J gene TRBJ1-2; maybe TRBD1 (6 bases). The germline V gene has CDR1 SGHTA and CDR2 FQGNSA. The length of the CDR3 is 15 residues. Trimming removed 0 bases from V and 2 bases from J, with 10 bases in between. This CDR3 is CASSLAATGNYGYTF. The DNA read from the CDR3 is TGTGCCAGCAGCTTAGCGGCCACAGGGAACTATGGC.

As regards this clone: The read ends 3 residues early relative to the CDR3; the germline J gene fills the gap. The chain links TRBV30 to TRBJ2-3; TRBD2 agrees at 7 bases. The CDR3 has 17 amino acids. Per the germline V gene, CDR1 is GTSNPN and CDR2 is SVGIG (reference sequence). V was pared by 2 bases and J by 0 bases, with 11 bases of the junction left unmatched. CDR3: CAWSRTGDYLSTDTQYF. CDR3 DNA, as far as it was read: TGTGCCTGGAGTAGGACGGGGGACTACCTCAGCACAGATACG.

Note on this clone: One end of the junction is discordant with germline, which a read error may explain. The part of the CDR3 DNA that was read is TGCGCCAGCAGCCAACAGGACAGGCCTAATGAAAAA. As protein: CASSQQDRPNEK. The CDR3, in full, reads CASSQQDRPNEKLFF. V gene TRBV4-2 combines with J gene TRBJ1-4, with 7 bases fitting TRBD1. The missing CDR3 end, 3 residues past where the read stops, is filled in from the germline J gene. CDR1 and CDR2 from the germline V gene are LGHNA and YNFKEQ. The CDR3 is 15 amino acids.

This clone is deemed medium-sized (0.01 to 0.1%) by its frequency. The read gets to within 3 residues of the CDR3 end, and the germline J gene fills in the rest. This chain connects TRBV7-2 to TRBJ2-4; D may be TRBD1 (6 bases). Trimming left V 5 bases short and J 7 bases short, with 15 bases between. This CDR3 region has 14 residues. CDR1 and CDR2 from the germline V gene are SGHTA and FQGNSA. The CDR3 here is CASSNGQIKNIQYF. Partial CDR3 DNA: TGTGCCAGCAGCAATGGACAGATAAAGAACATT.

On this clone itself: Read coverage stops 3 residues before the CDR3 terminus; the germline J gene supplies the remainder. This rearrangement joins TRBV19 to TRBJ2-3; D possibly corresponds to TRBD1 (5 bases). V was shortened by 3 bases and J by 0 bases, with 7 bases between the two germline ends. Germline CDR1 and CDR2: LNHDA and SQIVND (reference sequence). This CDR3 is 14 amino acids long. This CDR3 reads CASSIDRSTDTQYF. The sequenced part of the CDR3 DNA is TGTGCCAGTAGTATTGACAGAAGCACAGATACG. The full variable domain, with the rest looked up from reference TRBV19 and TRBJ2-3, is DGGITQSPKYLFRKEGQNVTLSCEQNLNHDAMYWYRQDPGQGLRLIYYSQIVNDFQKGDIAEGYSVSREKKESFPLTVTSAQKNPTAFYLCASSIDRSTDTQYFGPGTRLTVL.

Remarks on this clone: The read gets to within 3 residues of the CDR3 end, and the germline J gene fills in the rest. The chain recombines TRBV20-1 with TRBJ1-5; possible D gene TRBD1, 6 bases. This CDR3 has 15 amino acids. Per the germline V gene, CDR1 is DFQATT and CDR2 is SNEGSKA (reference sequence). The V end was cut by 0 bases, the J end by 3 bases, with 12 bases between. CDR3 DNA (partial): TGCAGTGCTAGAGATACAGGGCTTATCAATCAGCCC. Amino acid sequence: CSARDTGLINQP. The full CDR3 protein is CSARDTGLINQPQHF.

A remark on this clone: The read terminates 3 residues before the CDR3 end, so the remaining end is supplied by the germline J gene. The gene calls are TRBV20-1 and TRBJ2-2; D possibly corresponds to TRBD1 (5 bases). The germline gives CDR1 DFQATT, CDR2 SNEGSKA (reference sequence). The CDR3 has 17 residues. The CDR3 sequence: CSARSTALSTYNSPLFF. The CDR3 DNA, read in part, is TGCAGTGCTAGATCGACAGCTCTATCCACTTATAATTCACCG.

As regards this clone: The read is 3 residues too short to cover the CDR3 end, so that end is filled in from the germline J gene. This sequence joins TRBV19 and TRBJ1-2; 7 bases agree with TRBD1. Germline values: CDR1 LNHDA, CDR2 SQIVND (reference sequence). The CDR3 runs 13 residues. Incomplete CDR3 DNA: TGTGCCTCAGGGGGGACAAACACAGATACC. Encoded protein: CASGGTNTDT. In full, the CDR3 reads CASGGTNTDTYTF.

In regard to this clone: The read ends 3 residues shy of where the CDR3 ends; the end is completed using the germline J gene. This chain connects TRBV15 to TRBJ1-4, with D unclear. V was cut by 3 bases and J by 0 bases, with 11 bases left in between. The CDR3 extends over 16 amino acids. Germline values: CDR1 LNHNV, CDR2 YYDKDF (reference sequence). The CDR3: CATSSGHSATNEKLFF. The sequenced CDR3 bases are TGTGCCACCAGCAGTGGGCATTCCGCAACTAATGAAAAA.

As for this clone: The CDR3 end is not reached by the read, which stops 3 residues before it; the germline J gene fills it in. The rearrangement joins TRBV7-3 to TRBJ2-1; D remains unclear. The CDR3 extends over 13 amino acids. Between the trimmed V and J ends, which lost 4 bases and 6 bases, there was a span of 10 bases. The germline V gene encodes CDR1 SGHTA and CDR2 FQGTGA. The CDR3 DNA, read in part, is TGTGCCAGCAGCTCCAGCGTCTTCAATGAG. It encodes CASSSSVFNE. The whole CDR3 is CASSSSVFNEQFF.

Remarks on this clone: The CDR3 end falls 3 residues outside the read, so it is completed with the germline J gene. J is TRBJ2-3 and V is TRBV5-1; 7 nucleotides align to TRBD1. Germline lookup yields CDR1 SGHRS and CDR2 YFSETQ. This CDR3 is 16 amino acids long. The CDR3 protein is CASSSTGTVFQETQYF. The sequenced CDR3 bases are TGCGCCAGCAGCTCTACCGGGACAGTTTTCCAAGAGACG.

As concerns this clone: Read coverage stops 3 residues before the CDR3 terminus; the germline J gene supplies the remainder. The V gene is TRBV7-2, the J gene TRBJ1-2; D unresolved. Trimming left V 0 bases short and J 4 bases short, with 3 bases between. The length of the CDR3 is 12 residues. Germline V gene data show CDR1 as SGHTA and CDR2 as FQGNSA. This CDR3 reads CASSLALYGYTF. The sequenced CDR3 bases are TGTGCCAGCAGCTTAGCCCTCTATGGC.

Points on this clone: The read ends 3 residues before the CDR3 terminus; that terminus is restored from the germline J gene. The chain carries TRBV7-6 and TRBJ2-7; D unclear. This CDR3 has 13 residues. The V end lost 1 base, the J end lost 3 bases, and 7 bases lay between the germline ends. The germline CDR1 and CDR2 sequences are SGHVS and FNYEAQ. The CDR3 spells CASSLEQFYEQYF. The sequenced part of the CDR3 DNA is TGTGCCAGCAGCTTAGAACAGTTCTACGAG.

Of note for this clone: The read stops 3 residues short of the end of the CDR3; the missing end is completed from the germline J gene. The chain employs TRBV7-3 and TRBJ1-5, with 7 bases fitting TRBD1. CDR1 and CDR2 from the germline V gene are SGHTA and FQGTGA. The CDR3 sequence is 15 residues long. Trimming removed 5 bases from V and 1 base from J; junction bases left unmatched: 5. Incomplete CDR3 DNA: TGTGCCAGCAGCCACACAGGGGTGAGCAATCAGCCC. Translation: CASSHTGVSNQP. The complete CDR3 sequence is CASSHTGVSNQPQHF.

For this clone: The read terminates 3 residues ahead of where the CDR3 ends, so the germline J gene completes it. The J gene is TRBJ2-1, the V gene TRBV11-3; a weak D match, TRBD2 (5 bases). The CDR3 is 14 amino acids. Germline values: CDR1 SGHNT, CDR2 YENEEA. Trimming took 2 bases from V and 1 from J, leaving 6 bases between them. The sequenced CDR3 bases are TGTGCCAGCAGCTTAACGGGGTCCTACAATGAG. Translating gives CASSLTGSYNE. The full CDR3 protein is CASSLTGSYNEQFF.

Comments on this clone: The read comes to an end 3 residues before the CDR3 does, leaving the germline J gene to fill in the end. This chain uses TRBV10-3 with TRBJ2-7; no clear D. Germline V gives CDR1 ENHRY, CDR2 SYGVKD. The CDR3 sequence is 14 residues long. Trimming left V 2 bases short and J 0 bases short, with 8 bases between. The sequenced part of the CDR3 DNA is TGTGCCATCAGTGAGGTCCAGAGCTCCTACGAG. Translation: CAISEVQSSYE. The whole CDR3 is CAISEVQSSYEQYF.

CDR3 sequence reads: CAHGASGTYEQYF. The DNA read from the CDR3 is TGTGCCCATGGGGCTAGCGGGACCTACGAG. The chain combines TRBV10-3 with TRBJ2-7, with 9 bases fitting TRBD2. The CDR3 extends 3 residues past the end of the read, so its final part is completed from the germline J gene. V lost 11 bases and J lost 2; bases outside the gene matches: 7. CDR3 length: 13 residues. The V gene's germline CDR1 is ENHRY and CDR2 SYGVKD.

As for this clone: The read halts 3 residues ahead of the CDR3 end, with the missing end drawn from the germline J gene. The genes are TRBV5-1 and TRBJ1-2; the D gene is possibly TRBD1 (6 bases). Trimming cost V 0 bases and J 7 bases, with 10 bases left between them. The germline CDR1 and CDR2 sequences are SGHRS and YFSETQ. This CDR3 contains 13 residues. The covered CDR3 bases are TGCGCCAGCAGCTTGGAGGCAGGGGCTGGC. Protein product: CASSLEAGAG. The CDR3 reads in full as CASSLEAGAGYTF.

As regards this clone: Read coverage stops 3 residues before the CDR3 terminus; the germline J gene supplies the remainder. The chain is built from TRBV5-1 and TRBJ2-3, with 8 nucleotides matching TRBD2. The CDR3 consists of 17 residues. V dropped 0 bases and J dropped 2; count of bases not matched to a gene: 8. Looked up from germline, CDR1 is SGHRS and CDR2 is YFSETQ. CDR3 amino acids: CASSLESRGVNTDTQYF. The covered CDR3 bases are TGCGCCAGCAGCTTGGAGTCGCGGGGGGTGAACACAGATACG.

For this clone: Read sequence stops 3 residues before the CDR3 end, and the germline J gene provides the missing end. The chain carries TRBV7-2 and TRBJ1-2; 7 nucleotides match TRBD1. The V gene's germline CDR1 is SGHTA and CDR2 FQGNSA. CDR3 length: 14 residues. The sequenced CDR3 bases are TGTGCCAGCAGCCGAATGGGGGCAGGGGGGGGC. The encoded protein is CASSRMGAGGG. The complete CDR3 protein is CASSRMGAGGGYTF.